Sequencing of this T cell receptor beta chain was carried out in a study of human T cells and chemical hapten exposure. Points from the study as a whole: Positive correlation was observed between PT1 expanded TCR counts and patch test score. Donors, who had alopecia, may show an immune response that differs from healthy people's. Once DPC sensitization occurred, TCRs above 1 in 1000 frequency showed no change.

Concerning this clonotype: Its target is not known.

From germline, CDR1 is SGHNT and CDR2 YYREEE (reference sequence). The V and J ends lost 3 bases and 0 bases respectively, with 7 bases between them. The length of the CDR3 is 13 residues. TCRdb re-analysed the RACE reads in MiXCR, keeping a single row per CDR3 protein. The data contain 87,000 or so distinct CDR3 sequences, around 9.5% of them singletons. The sample's time point: pre-sensitization, week 0. As for treatment: therapeutic diphenylcyclopropenone sensitization with weekly scalp DPC. The total RNA was obtained from whole blood that was not fractionated. V gene TRBV5-4 combines with J gene TRBJ2-7; D uncertain. This receptor was obtained from a woman in her 40s with alopecia areata. Some clones in this sample may be carry-over from other donors' samples. The source was whole blood, collected in connection with sensitization to the hapten diphenylcyclopropenone (DPC). In DNA form, the CDR3 reads TGTGCCAGCAGCTCCCCTCTCTCCTACGAGCAGTACTTC. Translation: CASSSPLSYEQYF.